A single sample is the source of the 22 T cell receptor beta chains below, sequenced in a study of T cells in Graves' hyperthyroidism and ophthalmopathy. Amplified regions were TCR beta CDR3 sequences from RNA transcripts. First-round RT-PCR targeting the TCR CDR3 was performed with the HTBI primer set. One entry per CDR3 protein results from TCRdb running MiXCR on the multiplex PCR reads. Among around 300,000 distinct CDR3 sequences listed, approximately 21% were seen once. Sequencing was performed on blood. Every receptor here comes from a man aged 25-40 years with Graves' ophthalmopathy.

V and J are TRBV7-9 and TRBJ2-3; a possible D gene is TRBD1 (6 bases). CDR1 is SEHNR, CDR2 FQNEAQ, per germline (reference sequence). Trimming left V 2 bases short and J 1 base short, with 13 bases between. CDR3 length: 16 amino acids. The CDR3 coding sequence is TGTGCCAGCAGCTTAAGTTGGGGACAACGCACAGATACGCAGTATTTT. This translates into CASSLSWGQRTDTQYF. Using reference TRBV7-9 and TRBJ2-3 for the parts outside the CDR3, the full variable domain is DTGVSQNPRHKITKRGQNVTFRCDPISEHNRLYWYRQTLGQGPEFLTYFQNEAQLEKSRLLSDRFSAERPKGSFSTLEIQRTEQGDSAMYLCASSLSWGQRTDTQYFGPGTRLTVL.

This clonotype was observed at least ten times. This rearrangement joins TRBV3-1 to TRBJ1-1; 11 bases map to TRBD1. Germline V gene lookup returns CDR1 LGHDT and CDR2 YNNKEL (reference sequence). With V trimmed by 3 bases and J by 5 bases, 2 bases remained unmatched. This CDR3 has 14 residues. Here the CDR3 reads CASSHGDRGTEAFF. DNA of the CDR3: TGTGCCAGCAGCCATGGGGACAGGGGGACTGAAGCTTTCTTT.

Regarding this clonotype: Its ends do not fully match the called genes, so a read error is possible. The chain joins TRBV7-7 to TRBJ2-1; 9 bases fit TRBD1. Germline V gives CDR1 SSHAT, CDR2 FNYEAQ (reference sequence). The CDR3 spans 14 residues. The CDR3: CASSVGQGKNEQFF. The CDR3 DNA follows: TGTGCTAGCAGCGTTGGACAGGGGAAAAATGAGCAGTTCTTC.

With regard to this clonotype: Mismatch with germline at one junction end may stem from a read error. The chain uses TRBV11-3 and TRBJ2-2; 11 bases match TRBD2. The CDR3 loop spans 18 amino acids. The V gene's germline CDR1 is SGHNT and CDR2 YENEEA. In DNA form, the CDR3 reads TGTGCCAGCACCTTATATCCCACTAGCGGGAGTAGTAGCGGGGAGCTGTTTTTT. Protein product: CASTLYPTSGSSSGELFF.

In its sample, this clonotype was seen a few times. The gene calls are TRBV5-1 and TRBJ1-1, with D possibly TRBD1 on 6 matching bases. CDR3 length: 14 amino acids. The ends were cut back, 0 bases at V and 4 bases at J, with 10 bases in the middle. The germline CDR1 and CDR2 sequences are SGHRS and YFSETQ. The DNA for the CDR3 is TGCGCCAGCAGCTTGGATACAGGGTCCACTGAAGCTTTCTTT. As protein: CASSLDTGSTEAFF.

This clonotype was seen at least ten times. This chain connects TRBV3-1 to TRBJ1-3; D is unresolved. CDR1 and CDR2 (germline): LGHDT, YNNKEL (reference sequence). The CDR3 has 13 amino acids. V dropped 8 bases and J dropped 4 bases, with 12 bases sitting between them. The CDR3 spells CASLSTVGNTIYF. CDR3 coding DNA: TGTGCCAGCCTCTCCACGGTCGGAAACACCATATATTTT.

The rearrangement uses TRBV6-1 and TRBJ2-5, with D unresolved. Trimming pared 2 bases from V and 5 bases from J, leaving 3 bases between. CDR1 MNHNS and CDR2 SASEGT come from the germline V gene. The CDR3 loop spans 11 amino acids. CDR3 DNA: TGTGCCAGCAGTGAACTTGAGACCCAGTACTTC. It codes for CASSELETQYF.

The sample holds many counts of this clonotype. J is TRBJ2-7 and V is TRBV11-2; D remains ambiguous. Per the germline V gene, CDR1 is SGHAT and CDR2 is FQNNGV. V was trimmed by 1 base and J by 3 bases, leaving 13 bases between them. The CDR3 length is 15 residues. The CDR3 reads CASSLGAAHFYEQYF. The CDR3 bases are TGTGCCAGCAGCTTAGGGGCAGCGCACTTCTACGAGCAGTACTTC.

This clonotype appeared many times. This chain uses TRBV3-1 with TRBJ2-7; 7 positions match TRBD2. This CDR3 contains 13 residues. Losses at the gene ends were 4 bases for V and 3 bases for J; bases not matched to a gene: 3. Germline CDR1 LGHDT, CDR2 YNNKEL (reference sequence). In DNA form, the CDR3 reads TGTGCCAGCAGCCGGCGGGAGAACTACGAGCAGTACTTC. It translates to CASSRRENYEQYF.

The table lists this clonotype with a few counts. The J gene is TRBJ2-2, the V gene TRBV14; no reliable D call. V was cut by 5 bases and J by 6 bases, with 4 bases left in between. CDR3 size: 11 residues. The germline V gene encodes CDR1 SGHDN and CDR2 FVKESK. CDR3 residues: CASSGAGELFF. In DNA, the CDR3 is TGTGCCAGCAGCGGCGCCGGGGAGCTGTTTTTT.

This clonotype was seen a handful of times. The chain links TRBV20-1 to TRBJ2-1; possible D gene TRBD1, 5 bases. Germline lookup yields CDR1 DFQATT and CDR2 SNEGSKA (reference sequence). The CDR3 extends over 15 amino acids. V was cut by 7 bases and J by 0 bases, with 16 bases left in between. In DNA form, the CDR3 reads TGCAGTGAACTTAGACTCGACAGCTCCTACAATGAGCAGTTCTTC. Its translation: CSELRLDSSYNEQFF.

The chain couples TRBV12-3 or TRBV12-4 to TRBJ2-2, with TRBD2 identical over 9 bases. The CDR3 contains 15 residues. Trimming cost V 6 bases and J 6 bases; bases outside gene matches: 8. CDR3 DNA sequence: TGTGCCAGCAGGCCGTCAAGCGGGAGGTCCGGGGAGCTGTTTTTT. Amino acid sequence: CASRPSSGRSGELFF.

This clonotype was counted a few times. The chain is built from TRBV6-2 or TRBV6-3 and TRBJ1-2, with 9 bases fitting TRBD1. CDR1 and CDR2 from the germline V gene are MNHEY and SVGEGT. The CDR3 length is 14 residues. The V segment lost 6 bases and the J segment 8 bases; nucleotides outside the gene matches: 10. CDR3 sequence reads: CASSNRDRVPGYTF. Written as DNA, the CDR3 is TGTGCCAGCAGCAACCGGGACAGGGTCCCCGGCTACACCTTC.

This clonotype was seen repeatedly, ten times or more. V and J are TRBV11-3 and TRBJ2-2; 11 bases match TRBD2. This CDR3 region has 15 residues. Germline V gives CDR1 SGHNT, CDR2 YENEEA. V shed 3 bases, J shed 3 bases, and the junction held 0 bases outside the gene matches. In DNA, the CDR3 is TGTGCCAGCAGCTTGGGACTAGCGGACACCGGGGAGCTGTTTTTT. Amino acid sequence: CASSLGLADTGELFF.

This clonotype was picked up one time. V gene TRBV20-1 combines with J gene TRBJ2-7, with 16 bases lining up with TRBD2. Germline trimming cut 1 base from V and 3 bases from J; bases unmatched to any gene: 15. Germline V gives CDR1 DFQATT, CDR2 SNEGSKA (reference sequence). This CDR3 comprises 20 residues. The CDR3 here is CSARVTYKPGLAGGGYEQYF. The CDR3 nucleotides read TGCAGTGCTAGAGTCACGTATAAGCCGGGACTAGCGGGAGGGGGCTACGAGCAGTACTTC.

The CDR3, as DNA: TGTGCCATCGTCGTGGCTAGCGGGAGAGGGGAGACCCAGTACTTC. Encoded protein: CAIVVASGRGETQYF. The chain combines TRBV10-3 with TRBJ2-5; 10 bases match TRBD2. The V segment lost 8 bases and the J segment 5 bases; nucleotides outside the gene matches: 11. The CDR3 covers 15 residues. CDR1 and CDR2 (germline): ENHRY, SYGVKD.

The chain couples TRBV10-3 to TRBJ2-3; D is undetermined. The end of the DNA is better explained by TRBJ1-5, so the J call may be wrong. Per the germline V gene, CDR1 is ENHRY and CDR2 is SYGVKD. The CDR3 is 14 residues long. CDR3 residues: CAISEREVADTQHF. The CDR3 nucleotides are TGTGCCATCAGTGAGCGGGAGGTAGCAGATACGCAGCATTTT.

This clonotype was seen many times. The V gene is TRBV30, the J gene TRBJ2-3; possibly TRBD2 for D (6 bases). Deletions cut 3 bases from V and 1 base from J, with 11 bases between. Germline values: CDR1 GTSNPN, CDR2 SVGIG (reference sequence). The CDR3 extends over 14 amino acids. Here the CDR3 DNA reads TGTGCCTGGAGCAGACTAGAGCGCACAGATACGCAGTATTTT. Translated: CAWSRLERTDTQYF. Combining the CDR3 with reference TRBV30 and TRBJ2-3 gives the whole variable domain SQTIHQWPATLVQPVGSPLSLECTVEGTSNPNLYWYRQAAGRGLQLLFYSVGIGQISSEVPQNLSASRPQDRQFILSSKKLLLSDSGFYLCAWSRLERTDTQYFGPGTRLTVL.

Only a few counts were recorded for this clonotype. The rearrangement joins TRBV20-1 to TRBJ2-1; 11 bases fit TRBD2. With V trimmed by 1 base and J by 10 bases, 6 bases remained unmatched. Per the germline V gene, CDR1 is DFQATT and CDR2 is SNEGSKA (reference sequence). This CDR3 has 14 residues. CDR3 in amino acids: CSARAGGTSGEQFF. CDR3 bases: TGCAGTGCTAGAGCCGGAGGGACTAGCGGAGAGCAGTTCTTC.

This clonotype has a handful of counts. The chain uses TRBV10-1 and TRBJ1-5; D is unresolved. Germline CDR1 WNHNN, CDR2 SYGVQD (reference sequence). V lost 5 bases to trimming and J lost 4 bases, with 9 bases between them. The CDR3 is made up of 13 amino acids. CDR3 region: CASSSDGNQPQHF. CDR3 sequence (DNA): TGCGCCAGCAGTTCGGACGGGAATCAGCCCCAGCATTTT.

This clonotype was seen at least ten times. The V and J genes are TRBV12-3 or TRBV12-4 and TRBJ2-3; 14 bases are shared with TRBD2. The CDR3 runs 16 residues. After removal of 8 bases from V and 3 bases from J, the junction contained 7 bases not matched to a gene. Here the CDR3 reads CASGLAGGLGTDTQYF. CDR3 nucleotide sequence: TGTGCCAGCGGACTAGCGGGAGGTTTGGGGACAGATACGCAGTATTTT.

The J gene is TRBJ1-4, the V gene TRBV19; D remains unclear. Looked up from germline, CDR1 is LNHDA and CDR2 is SQIVND (reference sequence). This CDR3 comprises 13 residues. V dropped 4 bases and J dropped 4 bases, with 7 bases sitting between them. The CDR3: CASSRGYNEKLFF. The CDR3 DNA reads TGTGCCAGTAGTAGAGGTTATAATGAAAAACTGTTTTTT.